The 22 T cell receptor beta chains below come from one sample, sequenced in a study of identical twins. One entry per CDR3 protein, called by TCRdb with MiXCR from the 5' RACE reads. This table has roughly 540,000 distinct CDR3 sequences, about 20% appearing once. These data also formed part of another study, on T cells expressing NK-cell markers.

Sequencing input: CD4+ T cells sorted from blood. Receptors were obtained from a young woman in good health.

The genes are TRBV12-3 or TRBV12-4 and TRBJ2-7, with 9 bases lining up with TRBD1. CDR3 length: 16 residues. Unmatched junction bases numbered 11, after V lost 5 bases and J lost 3 bases. DNA for the CDR3: TGTGCCAGCAGTGGAGGGACAGGGTGGGACCTCTACGAGCAGTACTTC. Translated, it gives CASSGGTGWDLYEQYF.

The chain couples TRBV4-1 to TRBJ1-2; D uncertain. Trimming removed 10 bases at V and 2 bases at J, with 8 bases between. Per germline, CDR1 MGHRA and CDR2 YSYEKL. The CDR3 runs 11 residues. The CDR3, as DNA: TGCGCCACCTTTTCAAACTATGGCTACACCTTC. Its protein product is CATFSNYGYTF.

This clonotype has only a few counts. This chain connects TRBV7-7 to TRBJ2-2; D gene ambiguous. This CDR3 is 14 amino acids long. V lost 3 bases, J lost 3 bases, and 8 bases lay in between. Germline lookup yields CDR1 SSHAT and CDR2 FNYEAQ (reference sequence). The CDR3 sequence is CASSLNWDTGELFF. CDR3 in DNA: TGTGCCAGCAGCTTGAATTGGGACACCGGGGAGCTGTTTTTT.

The chain has TRBV3-1 and TRBJ1-1, with D possibly matching TRBD1 (6 bases). The CDR3 is 13 residues long. The germline gives CDR1 LGHDT, CDR2 YNNKEL (reference sequence). Trimming removed 2 bases at V and 5 bases at J, with 9 bases between. CDR3 residues: CASSQTGWTEAFF. The CDR3 DNA follows: TGTGCCAGCAGCCAAACAGGGTGGACTGAAGCTTTCTTT.

The rearrangement uses TRBV6-5 and TRBJ2-1, with no clear D. CDR1 and CDR2 (germline): MNHEY, SVGAGI. CDR3 length: 15 amino acids. Trimming took 2 bases from V and 8 from J, leaving 16 bases between them. The chain's CDR3 is CASSYRNPSTYEQFF. CDR3 bases: TGTGCCAGCAGTTACCGAAACCCCTCCACCTATGAGCAGTTCTTC.

This clonotype was observed at least ten times. J is TRBJ1-1 and V is TRBV4-3, with D uncertain. This CDR3 has 15 amino acids. The germline CDR1 and CDR2 sequences are LGHNA and YSLEER. Trimming left V 0 bases short and J 4 bases short, with 12 bases between. The CDR3 DNA sequence: TGCGCCAGCAGCCAAGAGCCGCGAGGCGGCACTGAAGCTTTCTTT. Protein product: CASSQEPRGGTEAFF.

This clonotype was seen a few times. The chain links TRBV10-3 to TRBJ1-1; D gene uncertain. Trimming removed 0 bases at V and 1 base at J, with 12 bases between. The germline V gene has CDR1 ENHRY and CDR2 SYGVKD. The CDR3 is 16 residues long. The DNA of the CDR3 is TGTGCCATCAGTGAGTCGAATCGGATCAGGAACACTGAAGCTTTCTTT. Its translation is CAISESNRIRNTEAFF.

This clonotype was observed a handful of times. CDR3 loop: CASSLEYSQSYEQYF. Written as DNA, the CDR3 is TGTGCCAGCAGTTTAGAGTACAGCCAATCCTACGAGCAGTACTTC. The chain carries TRBV12-3 or TRBV12-4 and TRBJ2-7, with D unclear. The CDR3 contains 15 residues. The V end lost 1 base, the J end lost 1 base, and 11 bases lay between the germline ends.

This clonotype was detected a few times. The V gene is TRBV20-1, the J gene TRBJ2-2; the match to TRBD1 covers 7 bases. The CDR3 has 15 amino acids. J was trimmed by 5 bases and V by 3 bases; bases with no gene match: 9. Germline lookup yields CDR1 DFQATT and CDR2 SNEGSKA (reference sequence). The CDR3 sequence is CSASGEQGQTGELFF. The CDR3 DNA sequence: TGCAGTGCTAGTGGGGAACAGGGGCAGACCGGGGAGCTGTTTTTT.

This clonotype was observed a few times. This chain connects TRBV20-1 to TRBJ2-7, with unresolved D. Trimming removed 0 bases at V and 0 bases at J, with 12 bases between. This CDR3 has 15 amino acids. Per germline, CDR1 DFQATT and CDR2 SNEGSKA (reference sequence). The CDR3 loop is CSARESTLNSYEQYF. The DNA for the CDR3 is TGCAGTGCTAGAGAATCAACTCTTAACTCCTACGAGCAGTACTTC.

There are a few counts of this clonotype. CDR3 sequence reads: CAISDSGRVTDTQYF. CDR3 coding DNA: TGTGCCATCAGTGATAGCGGGAGGGTGACAGATACGCAGTATTTT. The chain recombines TRBV10-3 with TRBJ2-3; 11 nucleotides agree with TRBD2. The length of the CDR3 is 15 residues. Germline V gene data show CDR1 as ENHRY and CDR2 as SYGVKD. The junction had 2 bases not matched to a gene; V was cut back by 3 bases and J by 3 bases.

This sequence joins TRBV20-1 and TRBJ2-1; D tentatively reads TRBD1 or TRBD2 (5 bases each). The V and J ends lost 0 bases and 7 bases respectively, with 19 bases between them. Germline V gives CDR1 DFQATT, CDR2 SNEGSKA (reference sequence). This CDR3 comprises 16 residues. CDR3 sequence reads: CSARDPGASSLNEQFF. CDR3 DNA: TGCAGTGCTAGAGACCCCGGGGCTAGCAGTTTAAATGAGCAGTTCTTC.

The chain couples TRBV10-3 to TRBJ2-2; weak D call: TRBD1 (5 bases). The CDR3 contains 17 residues. Germline values: CDR1 ENHRY, CDR2 SYGVKD. V was clipped by 6 bases and J by 3 bases, with 20 bases between them. CDR3 loop: CAISLSGKIGDTGELFF. CDR3 bases: TGTGCCATCAGCTTATCAGGGAAGATTGGGGACACCGGGGAGCTGTTTTTT.

This clonotype occurred a few times. The chain couples TRBV15 to TRBJ1-6, with a tentative D call TRBD1 (6 bases). In germline, CDR1 is LNHNV, CDR2 YYDKDF (reference sequence). The CDR3 is 16 amino acids. V was clipped by 2 bases and J by 3 bases, with 11 bases between them. CDR3 DNA sequence: TGTGCCACCAGCAGAAGGGGGGGCTTCTATAATTCACCCCTCCACTTT. Protein: CATSRRGGFYNSPLHF.

This clonotype was counted only a few times. This CDR3 reads CASISGRVGTDTQYF. CDR3 sequence (DNA): TGTGCCAGCATAAGCGGGAGAGTTGGCACAGATACGCAGTATTTT. The rearrangement joins TRBV6-1 to TRBJ2-3, with 8 bases matching TRBD2. The CDR3 spans 15 residues. V was clipped by 7 bases and J by 1 base; unmatched bases: 7. Germline lookup yields CDR1 MNHNS and CDR2 SASEGT.

CDR3 sequence: CSARHTEAFF. The CDR3, as DNA: TGCAGTGCTAGGCACACTGAAGCTTTCTTT. The V gene is TRBV20-1, the J gene TRBJ1-1; no clear D. Trimming cost V 3 bases and J 3 bases, with 2 bases left between them. This CDR3 has 10 amino acids. Per the germline V gene, CDR1 is DFQATT and CDR2 is SNEGSKA (reference sequence).

Comments on this clonotype: This may come from a read error, since a much larger clone is one base off. This chain joins TRBV20-1 and TRBJ1-5; no reliable D call. The CDR3 sequence is 12 residues long. Trimming cost V 3 bases and J 4 bases, with 7 bases left between them. Germline-derived CDR1 and CDR2 are DFQATT and SNEGSKA (reference sequence). The CDR3 bases are TGCAGTGCTAGTTCGGGGAATCAGCCCCAGCATTTT. This translates into CSASSGNQPQHF.

J is TRBJ2-7 and V is TRBV29-1, with a weak D call TRBD1 (5 bases). The V gene lost 3 bases and the J gene lost 5 bases, with 14 bases spanning the gap. There are 13 residues in the CDR3. Germline V gene sequence: CDR1 SQVTM, CDR2 ANQGSEA. The CDR3 spells CSVDGAIDHEQYF. Here the CDR3 DNA reads TGCAGCGTTGATGGGGCCATAGACCACGAGCAGTACTTC.

This chain connects TRBV5-6 to TRBJ2-6; D not resolved. The germline V gene has CDR1 SGHDT and CDR2 YYEEEE. Between the trimmed V and J ends, which lost 5 bases and 4 bases, there was a span of 10 bases. This CDR3 has 14 residues. This CDR3 reads CASSPQVGANVLTF. The CDR3 nucleotides read TGTGCCAGCAGTCCCCAAGTAGGGGCCAACGTCCTGACTTTC. Complete variable domain (other parts from reference TRBV5-6 and TRBJ2-6): DAGVTQSPTHLIKTRGQQVTLRCSPKSGHDTVSWYQQALGQGPQFIFQYYEEEERQRGNFPDRFSGHQFPNYSSELNVNALLLGDSALYLCASSPQVGANVLTFGAGSRLTVL.

This clonotype appeared many times. The junction does not match germline at one end; this may be a read error. The rearrangement links TRBV29-1 to TRBJ2-3, with TRBD2 matching 7 bases. CDR3 length: 13 amino acids. From germline, CDR1 is SQVTM and CDR2 ANQGSEA. CDR3 region: CSVEAGSTDTQYF. CDR3 sequence (DNA): TGCAGCGTGGAAGCGGGAAGCACAGATACGCAGTATTTT.

The V call is TRBV5-5, the J call TRBJ2-5; D possibly matches TRBD1 or TRBD2 (5 bases each). The CDR3 loop spans 14 amino acids. The V end lost 4 bases, the J end lost 1 base, and 11 bases lay between the germline ends. CDR1 and CDR2 (germline): SGHKS, YYEKEE (reference sequence). CDR3 in DNA: TGTGCCAGCAGCGTGGGACGGCTCCAAGAGACCCAGTACTTC. Translating it yields CASSVGRLQETQYF. Using reference TRBV5-5 and TRBJ2-5 for the parts outside the CDR3, the full variable domain is DAGVTQSPTHLIKTRGQQVTLRCSPISGHKSVSWYQQVLGQGPQFIFQYYEKEERGRGNFPDRFSARQFPNYSSELNVNALLLGDSALYLCASSVGRLQETQYFGPGTRLLVL.

The rearrangement links TRBV5-1 to TRBJ2-1; 7 bases are shared with TRBD1. The CDR3 covers 17 residues. The V gene's germline CDR1 is SGHRS and CDR2 YFSETQ. The V gene end was trimmed by 4 bases and the J gene end by 6 bases; junction bases not matched to a gene: 16. The CDR3 DNA follows: TGCGCCAGCAGCCGGGGACAGTCAAACCTGGTAGTCAATGAGCAGTTCTTC. As protein: CASSRGQSNLVVNEQFF.